This TCR beta chain was documented in a study of early T cells in non-severe SARS-CoV-2 infection. Across the whole study: Unsorted whole blood bulk RNA was sequenced, with unpaired chains.

TCRdb re-called the 5' RACE reads through MiXCR, storing one row per CDR3 protein. The table has approximately 37,000 distinct CDR3 sequences, roughly 4.3% seen once. The CDR3 totals 14 residues. Germline V CDR1 and CDR2: GTSNPN, SVGIG (reference sequence). J is TRBJ1-4 and V is TRBV30; TRBD1 matches 7 bases. This clonotype was obtained from an adult who was a healthcare worker with PCR-confirmed SARS-CoV-2 infection or an uninfected control (not recorded which). Input material: whole blood. The CDR3 bases are TGTGCGGTGGGACAGCCGGAAGAGAATGAAAAACTGTTTTTT. The encoded protein is CAVGQPEENEKLFF.